The clone carrying this T cell receptor (beta chain) was found many times. Its antigen is unidentified. Each patient was aged 18 to 65 and had newly diagnosed hyperthyroidism of under 2 months' duration. This specimen belongs to a study of T cells in Graves' hyperthyroidism and ophthalmopathy. Overall study: Peripheral blood was acquired at first diagnosis, ahead of any therapy whatsoever. Study-wide points: Among clonotypes expanded in thyroid above 0.001, most were also found in blood.

TCR beta CDR3 sequences were amplified from RNA transcripts. TCR CDR3 regions were first amplified by RT-PCR with HTBI primers. TCRdb independently ran MiXCR on the multiplex PCR reads; one entry per CDR3 protein. The sample has about 740,000 distinct CDR3 sequences, 14% seen once; the top ten hold roughly 10%. This CDR3 comprises 13 residues. Trimming removed 6 bases at V and 10 bases at J, with 20 bases between. Germline V gene sequence: CDR1 DFQATT, CDR2 SNEGSKA (reference sequence). The sequence was collected from a woman younger than 35 with Graves' hyperthyroidism. Sequenced: blood. The gene calls are TRBV20-1 and TRBJ2-3; D is uncertain. In DNA, the CDR3 is TGCAGTGCCCCACCCCCGGGCGTCACATCGCAGTATTTT. Its translation: CSAPPPGVTSQYF.